A single sample is the source of the 12 T cell receptor beta chains below, sequenced in a study of PD-1 blockade in classical Hodgkin lymphoma. After autologous stem cell transplantation all patients relapsed, and prior brentuximab vedotin exposure differed between cohorts. CD8+ T cells were isolated from thawed PBMCs by magnetic negative selection. Profiling relied on immunoSEQ multiplex PCR, and the TCRdb table lists in-frame clones only, not all of them. The sample carries fewer than 3,000 clones, about three quarters recorded once. This material consisted of CD8+ T cells from blood, taken at baseline. Source of these receptors: a human donor with classical Hodgkin lymphoma.

This chain uses TRBV7-9 with TRBJ2-1, with a weak D call TRBD2 (5 bases). CDR3 length equals 17 residues. V was trimmed by 1 base and J by 0 bases, leaving 13 bases between them. Germline V gives CDR1 SEHNR, CDR2 FQNEAQ (reference sequence). In nucleotides, the CDR3 is TGTGCCAGCAGCTTAGGGTTGGAGGCCGCCTCCTACAATGAGCAGTTCTTC. This translates into CASSLGLEAASYNEQFF.

The rearrangement joins TRBV27 to TRBJ1-2; 10 bases align to TRBD1. In germline, CDR1 is MNHEY, CDR2 SMNVEV (reference sequence). With 5 bases clipped from V and 7 bases from J, the junction kept 7 bases outside the gene matches. The CDR3 has 14 amino acids. In DNA, the CDR3 is TGTGCCAGCAGTCCACGCGGACAGGGGGGTGGCTACACCTTC. It is translated as CASSPRGQGGGYTF.

This clone has just a few counts. J is TRBJ2-7 and V is TRBV27, with TRBD1 matching 8 bases. The CDR3 length is 14 residues. Germline V gene sequence: CDR1 MNHEY, CDR2 SMNVEV (reference sequence). J gave up 0 bases and V 8 bases, and 6 bases lay outside the gene matches. The CDR3 sequence is CASWGQASSYEQYV. CDR3 DNA sequence: TGTGCCAGCTGGGGACAGGCCAGCTCCTACGAGCAGTACGTC.

This chain connects TRBV13 to TRBJ2-3; 10 bases are shared with TRBD2. This CDR3 comprises 17 residues. The germline V gene has CDR1 PRHDT and CDR2 FYEKMQ (reference sequence). V shed 5 bases, J shed 2 bases, and the junction held 10 bases outside the gene matches. CDR3 sequence reads: CASSPTPLAGLTDTQYF. As DNA, the CDR3 is TGTGCCAGCAGCCCAACTCCACTAGCGGGGCTCACAGATACGCAGTATTTT.

The gene calls are TRBV4-3 and TRBJ2-7; D not certain. This CDR3 has 17 residues. V was cut by 0 bases and J by 3 bases, with 18 bases left in between. CDR1 is LGHNA, CDR2 YSLEER, per germline. Written as DNA, the CDR3 is TGCGCCAGCAGCCAAGATTATAGGTCCAACTTTTTCTACGAGCAGTACTTC. It codes for CASSQDYRSNFFYEQYF.

The gene calls are TRBV10-2 and TRBJ1-6; weak D call: TRBD1 (6 bases). The germline V and J ends were trimmed by 3 bases and 0 bases, with 9 bases remaining between them. Germline V gives CDR1 WSHSY, CDR2 SAAADI. This CDR3 has 16 amino acids. The DNA of the CDR3 is TGCGCCAGCAGTGAAGGGGGGAGCTCCTATAATTCACCCCTCCACTTT. This sequence encodes CASSEGGSSYNSPLHF.

The V and J genes are TRBV15 and TRBJ2-3, with D possibly matching TRBD1 (5 bases). Germline V lookup: CDR1 LNHNV, CDR2 YYDKDF (reference sequence). V was trimmed by 5 bases and J by 3 bases, leaving 12 bases between them. This CDR3 is built from 14 residues. The CDR3 sequence: CATSPRAGTDTQYF. CDR3 nucleotide sequence: TGTGCCACCAGCCCAAGGGCAGGGACAGATACGCAGTATTTT.

This clone turned up a few times. The same CDR3 also results from other DNA sequences found in this sample. The chain combines TRBV19 with TRBJ1-1; no firm D call. Deletions cut 1 base from V and 2 bases from J, with 5 bases between. The length of the CDR3 is 13 residues. Looked up from germline, CDR1 is LNHDA and CDR2 is SQIVND (reference sequence). Here the CDR3 reads CASSIVSNTEAFF. CDR3 sequence (DNA): TGTGCCAGTAGTATAGTCAGTAACACTGAAGCTTTCTTT.

The rearrangement links TRBV6-5 to TRBJ2-5; TRBD2 might be the D (5 bases). V lost 0 bases, J lost 10 bases, and 15 bases lay in between. This CDR3 has 14 residues. CDR1 is MNHEY and CDR2 is SVGAGI in the germline V gene. CDR3: CASSYSFGPEGQYF. The DNA for the CDR3 is TGTGCCAGCAGTTACTCCTTTGGGCCAGAGGGCCAGTACTTC.

The table lists this clone with a few counts. The chain carries TRBV7-5 and TRBJ2-5; the table names TRBD1, a call not compared with the DNA. TRBV7-5 is recorded as a pseudogene. The CDR3 consists of 14 residues. The CDR3 is CASSPRGSQETQYF. CDR3 nucleotide sequence: TGTGCCAGCAGCCCTAGGGGGTCGCAAGAGACCCAGTACTTC.

This rearrangement joins TRBV5-1 to TRBJ2-1, with 15 positions matching TRBD2. Germline assignment: CDR1 SGHRS and CDR2 YFSETQ. The CDR3 totals 16 residues. Germline trimming cut 3 bases from V and 8 bases from J; bases unmatched to any gene: 6. This CDR3 is CASSWTSGGVLYEQFF. The CDR3 bases are TGCGCCAGCAGCTGGACTAGCGGGGGGGTCCTTTATGAGCAGTTCTTC.

CDR3 nucleotides: TGTGCCAGTAGTTTTTACCTGAACACCGGGGAGCTGTTTTTT. Translated: CASSFYLNTGELFF. The J gene is TRBJ2-2, the V gene TRBV19; D gene unclear. V lost 5 bases, J lost 1 base, and 8 bases lay in between. This CDR3 comprises 14 residues. Germline V lookup: CDR1 LNHDA, CDR2 SQIVND (reference sequence).